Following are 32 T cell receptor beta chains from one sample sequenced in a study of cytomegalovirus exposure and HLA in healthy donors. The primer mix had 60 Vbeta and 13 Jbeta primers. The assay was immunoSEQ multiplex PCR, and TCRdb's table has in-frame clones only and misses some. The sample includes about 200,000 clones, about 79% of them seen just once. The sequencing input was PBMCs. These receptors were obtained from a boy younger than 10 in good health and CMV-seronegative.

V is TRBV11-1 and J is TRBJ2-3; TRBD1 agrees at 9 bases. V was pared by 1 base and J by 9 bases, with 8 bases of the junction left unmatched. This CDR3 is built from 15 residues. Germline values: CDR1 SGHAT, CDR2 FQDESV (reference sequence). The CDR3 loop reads CASSLGTGDMRTQYF. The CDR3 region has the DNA TGTGCCAGCAGCTTAGGGACAGGGGACATGCGGACGCAGTATTTT.

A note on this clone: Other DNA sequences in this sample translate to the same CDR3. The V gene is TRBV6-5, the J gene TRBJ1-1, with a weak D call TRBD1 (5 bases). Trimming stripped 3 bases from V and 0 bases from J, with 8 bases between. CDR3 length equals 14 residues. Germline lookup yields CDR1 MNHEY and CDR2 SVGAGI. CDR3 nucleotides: TGTGCCAGCAGTTATAGGGGTTTGAACACTGAAGCTTTCTTT. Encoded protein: CASSYRGLNTEAFF.

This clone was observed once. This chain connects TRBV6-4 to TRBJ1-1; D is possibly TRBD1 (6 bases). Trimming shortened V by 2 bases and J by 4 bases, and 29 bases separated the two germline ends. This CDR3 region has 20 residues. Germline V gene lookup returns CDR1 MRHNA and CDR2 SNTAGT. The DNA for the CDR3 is TGTGCCAGCAGTGACCAACACGCCCACTCAGGGGCGCGGGTCGGCACTGAAGCTTTCTTT. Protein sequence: CASSDQHAHSGARVGTEAFF.

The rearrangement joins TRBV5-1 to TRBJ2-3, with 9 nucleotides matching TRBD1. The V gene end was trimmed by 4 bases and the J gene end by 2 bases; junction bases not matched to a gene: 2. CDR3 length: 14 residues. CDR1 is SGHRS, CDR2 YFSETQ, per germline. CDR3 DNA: TGCGCCAGCAGCCGGGACAGGGACACAGATACGCAGTATTTT. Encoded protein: CASSRDRDTDTQYF.

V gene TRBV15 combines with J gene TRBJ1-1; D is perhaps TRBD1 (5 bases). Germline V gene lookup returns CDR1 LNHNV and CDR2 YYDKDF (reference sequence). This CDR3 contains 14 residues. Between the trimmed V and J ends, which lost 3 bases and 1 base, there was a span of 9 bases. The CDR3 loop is CATSSPGENTEAFF. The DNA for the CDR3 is TGTGCCACCAGCAGTCCGGGGGAGAACACTGAAGCTTTCTTT.

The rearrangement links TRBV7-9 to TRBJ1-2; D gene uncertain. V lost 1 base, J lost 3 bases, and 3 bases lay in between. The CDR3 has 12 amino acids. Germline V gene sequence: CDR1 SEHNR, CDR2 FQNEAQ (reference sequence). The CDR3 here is CASSLVDYGYTF. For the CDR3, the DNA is TGTGCCAGCAGCTTAGTAGACTATGGCTACACCTTC.

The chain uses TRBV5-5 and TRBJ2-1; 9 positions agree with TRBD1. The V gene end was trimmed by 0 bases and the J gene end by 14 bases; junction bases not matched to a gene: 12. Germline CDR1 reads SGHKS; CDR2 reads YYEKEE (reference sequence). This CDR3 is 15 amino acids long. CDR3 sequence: CASSLGRDRVPGEFF. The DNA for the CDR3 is TGTGCCAGCAGCTTGGGCCGGGACAGGGTCCCCGGGGAGTTCTTC.

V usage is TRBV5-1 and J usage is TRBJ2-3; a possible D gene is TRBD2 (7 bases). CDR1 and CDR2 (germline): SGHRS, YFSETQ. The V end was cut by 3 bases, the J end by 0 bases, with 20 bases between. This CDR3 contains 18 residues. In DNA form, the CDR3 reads TGCGCCAGCAGCTCCCCCTGGGGGGCGGGGGATAGCACAGATACGCAGTATTTT. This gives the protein CASSSPWGAGDSTDTQYF.

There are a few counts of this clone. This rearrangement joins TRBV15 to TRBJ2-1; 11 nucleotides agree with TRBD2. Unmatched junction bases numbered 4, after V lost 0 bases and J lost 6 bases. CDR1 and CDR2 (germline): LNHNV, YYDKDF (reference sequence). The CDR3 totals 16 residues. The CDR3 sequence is CATSRDRSGGANEQFF. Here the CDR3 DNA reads TGTGCCACCAGCAGAGACCGTAGCGGGGGGGCCAATGAGCAGTTCTTC.

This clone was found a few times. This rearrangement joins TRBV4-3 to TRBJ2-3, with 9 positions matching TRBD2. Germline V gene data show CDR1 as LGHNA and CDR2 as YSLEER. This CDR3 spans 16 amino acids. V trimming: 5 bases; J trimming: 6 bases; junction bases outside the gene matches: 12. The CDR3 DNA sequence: TGCGCCAGCAGCGCTGGCGGTGCGGGGGGGCGGGATACGCAGTATTTT. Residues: CASSAGGAGGRDTQYF.

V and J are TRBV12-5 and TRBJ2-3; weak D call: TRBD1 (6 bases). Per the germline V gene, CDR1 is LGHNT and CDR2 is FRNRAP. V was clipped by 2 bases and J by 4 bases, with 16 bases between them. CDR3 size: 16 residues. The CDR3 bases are TGTGCTAGTGGTTTGACAGGGCGACTCACGGCAGATACGCAGTATTTT. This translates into CASGLTGRLTADTQYF.

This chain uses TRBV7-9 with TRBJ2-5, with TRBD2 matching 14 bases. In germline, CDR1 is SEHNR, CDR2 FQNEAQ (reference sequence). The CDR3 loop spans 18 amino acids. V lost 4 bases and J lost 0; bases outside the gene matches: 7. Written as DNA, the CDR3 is TGTGCCAGCAGCTCTCGGACTAGCGGGGGGCCGTACCAAGAGACCCAGTACTTC. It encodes CASSSRTSGGPYQETQYF.

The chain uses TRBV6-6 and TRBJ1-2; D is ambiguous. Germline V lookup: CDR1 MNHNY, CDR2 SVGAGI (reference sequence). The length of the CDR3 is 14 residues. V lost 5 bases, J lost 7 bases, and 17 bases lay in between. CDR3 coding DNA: TGTGCCAGCAGTGAGAGGGAGGCTGTGAGTGGCTACACCTTC. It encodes CASSEREAVSGYTF.

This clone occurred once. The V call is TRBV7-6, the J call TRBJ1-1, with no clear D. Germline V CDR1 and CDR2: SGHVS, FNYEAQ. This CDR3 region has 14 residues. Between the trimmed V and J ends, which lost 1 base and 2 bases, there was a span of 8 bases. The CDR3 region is CASSLGVGNTEAFF. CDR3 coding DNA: TGTGCCAGCAGCTTAGGGGTGGGCAACACTGAAGCTTTCTTT.

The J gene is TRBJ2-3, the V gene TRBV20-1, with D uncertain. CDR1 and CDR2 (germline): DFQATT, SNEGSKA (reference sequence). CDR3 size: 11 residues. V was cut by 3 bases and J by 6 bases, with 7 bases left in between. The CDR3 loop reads CSARSADTQYF. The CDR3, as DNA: TGCAGTGCTAGGTCCGCGGATACGCAGTATTTT.

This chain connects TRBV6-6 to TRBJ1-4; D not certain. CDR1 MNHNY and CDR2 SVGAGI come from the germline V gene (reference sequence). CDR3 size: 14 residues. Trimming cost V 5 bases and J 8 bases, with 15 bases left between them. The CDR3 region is CASSKTSIGEKLFF. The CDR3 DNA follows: TGTGCCAGCAGTAAGACCTCGATCGGGGAAAAACTGTTTTTT.

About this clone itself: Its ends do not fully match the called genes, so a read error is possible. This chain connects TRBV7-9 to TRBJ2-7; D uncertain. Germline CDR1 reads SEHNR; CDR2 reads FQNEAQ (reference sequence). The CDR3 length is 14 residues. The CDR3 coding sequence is TGTGCCAGCAGCCAAAGTAGCAGTTCCTACGGGCAGTACTTC. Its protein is CASSQSSSSYGQYF.

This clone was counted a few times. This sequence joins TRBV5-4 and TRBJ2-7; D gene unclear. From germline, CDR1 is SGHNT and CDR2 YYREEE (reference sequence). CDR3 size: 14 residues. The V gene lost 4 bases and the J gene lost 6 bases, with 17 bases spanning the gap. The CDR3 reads CASSPSPLQPEQYF. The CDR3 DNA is TGTGCCAGCAGCCCCTCCCCCTTACAGCCCGAGCAGTACTTC.

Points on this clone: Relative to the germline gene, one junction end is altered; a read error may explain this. The CDR3 region is CASSQDQGRGSYEQYF. In nucleotides, the CDR3 is TGCGCCAGCAGCCAAGATCAGGGCAGGGGGTCTTACGAACAGTACTTC. This sequence joins TRBV4-3 and TRBJ2-7; 7 nucleotides agree with TRBD1. The CDR3 consists of 16 residues. Germline lookup yields CDR1 LGHNA and CDR2 YSLEER.

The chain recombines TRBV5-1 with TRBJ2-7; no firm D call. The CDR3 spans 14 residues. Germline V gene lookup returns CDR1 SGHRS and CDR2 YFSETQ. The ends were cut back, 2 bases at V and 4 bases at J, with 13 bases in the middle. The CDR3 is CASSFLEPPYEQYF. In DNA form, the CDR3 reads TGCGCCAGCAGCTTCTTAGAGCCACCTTACGAGCAGTACTTC.

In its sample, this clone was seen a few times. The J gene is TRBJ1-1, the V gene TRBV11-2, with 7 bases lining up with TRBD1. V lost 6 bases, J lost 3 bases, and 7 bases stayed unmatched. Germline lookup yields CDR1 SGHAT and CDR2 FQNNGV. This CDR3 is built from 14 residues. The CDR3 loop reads CASRQLQGDTEAFF. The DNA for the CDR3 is TGTGCCAGCAGACAACTCCAGGGGGACACTGAAGCTTTCTTT.

CDR3: CASSPVTREAFF. CDR3 nucleotide sequence: TGTGCCAGCAGCCCCGTGACTCGGGAAGCTTTCTTT. The chain joins TRBV6-1 to TRBJ1-1; no firm D call. The CDR3 runs to 12 residues. Per the germline V gene, CDR1 is MNHNS and CDR2 is SASEGT. The V and J ends lost 6 bases and 8 bases respectively, with 13 bases between them.

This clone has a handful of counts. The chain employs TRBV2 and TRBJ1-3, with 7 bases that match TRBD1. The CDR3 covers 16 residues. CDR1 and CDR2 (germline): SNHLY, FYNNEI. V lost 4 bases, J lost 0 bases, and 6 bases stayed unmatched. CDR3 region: CASSGQGYGSGNTIYF. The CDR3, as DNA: TGTGCCAGCAGTGGACAGGGTTATGGCTCTGGAAACACCATATATTTT.

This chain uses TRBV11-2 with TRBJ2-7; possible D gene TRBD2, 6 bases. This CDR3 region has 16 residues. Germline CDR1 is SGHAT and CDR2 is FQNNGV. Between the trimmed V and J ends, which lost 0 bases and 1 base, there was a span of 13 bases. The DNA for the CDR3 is TGTGCCAGCAGCTTAGACTTGGTGGCGGGGTCCTACGAGCAGTACTTC. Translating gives CASSLDLVAGSYEQYF.

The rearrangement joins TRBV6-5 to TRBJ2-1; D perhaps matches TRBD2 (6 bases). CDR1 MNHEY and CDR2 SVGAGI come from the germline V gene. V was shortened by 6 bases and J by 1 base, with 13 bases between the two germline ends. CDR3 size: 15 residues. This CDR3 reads CASSQEGQSYNEQFF. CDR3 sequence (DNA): TGTGCCAGCAGCCAGGAGGGCCAATCCTACAATGAGCAGTTCTTC.

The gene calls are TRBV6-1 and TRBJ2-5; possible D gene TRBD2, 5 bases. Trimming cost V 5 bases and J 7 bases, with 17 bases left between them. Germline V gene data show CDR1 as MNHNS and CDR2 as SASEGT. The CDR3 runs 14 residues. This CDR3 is CASSLSGRDGTQYF. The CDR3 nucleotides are TGTGCCAGCAGTTTAAGCGGTCGGGATGGGACCCAGTACTTC.

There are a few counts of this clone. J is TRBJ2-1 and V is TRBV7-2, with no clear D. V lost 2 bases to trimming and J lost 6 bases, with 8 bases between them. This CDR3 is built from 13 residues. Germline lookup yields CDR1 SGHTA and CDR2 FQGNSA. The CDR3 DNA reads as TGTGCCAGCAGCTTAAACTACCTCAATGAGCAGTTCTTC. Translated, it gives CASSLNYLNEQFF.

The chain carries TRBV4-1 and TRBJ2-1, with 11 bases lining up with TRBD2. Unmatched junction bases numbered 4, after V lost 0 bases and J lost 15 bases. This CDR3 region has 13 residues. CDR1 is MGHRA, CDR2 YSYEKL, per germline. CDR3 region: CASSQDPGLAGFF. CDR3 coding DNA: TGCGCCAGCAGCCAAGACCCCGGACTAGCGGGGTTCTTC.

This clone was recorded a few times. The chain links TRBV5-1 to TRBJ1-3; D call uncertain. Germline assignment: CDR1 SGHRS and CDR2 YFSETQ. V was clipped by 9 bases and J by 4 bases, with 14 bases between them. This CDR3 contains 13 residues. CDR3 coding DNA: TGCGCCACCTCGTCCGGTACCGGAAACACCATATATTTT. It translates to CATSSGTGNTIYF.

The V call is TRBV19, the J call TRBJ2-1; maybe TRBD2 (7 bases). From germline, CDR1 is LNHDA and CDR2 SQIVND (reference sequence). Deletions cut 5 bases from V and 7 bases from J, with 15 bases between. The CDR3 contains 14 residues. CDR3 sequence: CASSLGGARNEQFF. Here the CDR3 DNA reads TGTGCCAGTAGTTTGGGGGGGGCGAGGAATGAGCAGTTCTTC.

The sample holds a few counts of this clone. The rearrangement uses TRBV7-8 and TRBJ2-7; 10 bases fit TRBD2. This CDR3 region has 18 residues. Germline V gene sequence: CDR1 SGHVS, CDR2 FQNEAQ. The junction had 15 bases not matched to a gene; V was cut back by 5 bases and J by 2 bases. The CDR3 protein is CASSLEGTSVWGTYEQYF. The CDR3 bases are TGTGCCAGCAGCCTAGAAGGGACTAGCGTGTGGGGCACCTACGAGCAGTACTTC.

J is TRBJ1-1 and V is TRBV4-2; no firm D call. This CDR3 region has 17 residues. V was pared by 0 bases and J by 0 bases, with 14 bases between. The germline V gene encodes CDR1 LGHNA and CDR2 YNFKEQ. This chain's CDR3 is CASSQDLRVDVNTEAFF. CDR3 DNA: TGTGCCAGCAGCCAAGATTTGAGGGTAGACGTGAACACTGAAGCTTTCTTT.